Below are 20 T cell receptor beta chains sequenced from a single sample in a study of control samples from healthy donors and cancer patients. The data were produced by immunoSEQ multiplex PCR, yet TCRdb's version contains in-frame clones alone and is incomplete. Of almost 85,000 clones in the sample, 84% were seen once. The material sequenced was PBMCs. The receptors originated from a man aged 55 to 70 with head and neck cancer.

In nucleotides, the CDR3 is TGTGCCAGCAGCCAAGATTCGGACAGGGTGGGGAGCAATCAGCCCCAGCATTTT. Protein sequence: CASSQDSDRVGSNQPQHF. The V gene is TRBV4-2, the J gene TRBJ1-5; 8 bases map to TRBD1. The CDR3 is 18 amino acids. Germline loops: CDR1 LGHNA, CDR2 YNFKEQ. V lost 0 bases and J lost 1; bases outside the gene matches: 8.

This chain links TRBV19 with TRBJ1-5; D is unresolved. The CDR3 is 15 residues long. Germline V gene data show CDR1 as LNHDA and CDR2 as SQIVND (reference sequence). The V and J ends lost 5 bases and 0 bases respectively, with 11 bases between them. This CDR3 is CASSATEYSNQPQHF. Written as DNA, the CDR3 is TGTGCCAGTAGTGCAACGGAGTATAGCAATCAGCCCCAGCATTTT.

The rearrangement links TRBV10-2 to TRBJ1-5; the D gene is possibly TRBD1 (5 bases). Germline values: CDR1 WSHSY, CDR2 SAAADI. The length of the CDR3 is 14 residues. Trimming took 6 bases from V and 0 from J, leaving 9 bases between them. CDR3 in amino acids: CASRRGISNQPQHF. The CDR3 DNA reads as TGCGCCAGCAGGCGGGGGATTAGCAATCAGCCCCAGCATTTT.

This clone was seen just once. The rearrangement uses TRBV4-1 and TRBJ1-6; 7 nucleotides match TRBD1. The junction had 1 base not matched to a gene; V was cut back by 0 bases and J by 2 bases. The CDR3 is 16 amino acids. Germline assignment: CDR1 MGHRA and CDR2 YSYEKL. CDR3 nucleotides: TGCGCCAGCAGCCAAGAAGGGGGCCCCTATAATTCACCCCTCCACTTT. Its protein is CASSQEGGPYNSPLHF.

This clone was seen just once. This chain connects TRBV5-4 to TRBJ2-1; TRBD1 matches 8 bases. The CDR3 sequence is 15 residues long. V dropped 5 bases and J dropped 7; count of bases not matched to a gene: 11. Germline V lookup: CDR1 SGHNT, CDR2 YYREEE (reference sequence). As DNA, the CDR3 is TGTGCCAGCAGACAGGACAGGGCGACGGGGAATGAGCAGTTCTTC. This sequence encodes CASRQDRATGNEQFF. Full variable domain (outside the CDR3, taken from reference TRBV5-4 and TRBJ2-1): ETGVTQSPTHLIKTRGQQVTLRCSSQSGHNTVSWYQQALGQGPQFIFQYYREEENGRGNFPPRFSGLQFPNYSSELNVNALELDDSALYLCASRQDRATGNEQFFGPGTRLTVL.

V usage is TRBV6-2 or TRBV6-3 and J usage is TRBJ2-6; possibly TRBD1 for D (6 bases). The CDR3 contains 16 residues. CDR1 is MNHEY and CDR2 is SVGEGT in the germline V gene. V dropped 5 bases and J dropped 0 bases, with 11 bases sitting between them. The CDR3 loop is CASSRLQGSGANVLTF. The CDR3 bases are TGTGCCAGCAGTCGTCTACAGGGCTCTGGGGCCAACGTCCTGACTTTC.

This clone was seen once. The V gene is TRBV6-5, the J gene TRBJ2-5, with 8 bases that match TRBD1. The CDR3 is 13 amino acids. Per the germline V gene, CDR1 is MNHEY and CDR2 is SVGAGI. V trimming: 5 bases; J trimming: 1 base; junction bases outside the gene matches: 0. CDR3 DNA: TGTGCCAGCAGTACAGGGGGCCAAGAGACCCAGTACTTC. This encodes CASSTGGQETQYF.

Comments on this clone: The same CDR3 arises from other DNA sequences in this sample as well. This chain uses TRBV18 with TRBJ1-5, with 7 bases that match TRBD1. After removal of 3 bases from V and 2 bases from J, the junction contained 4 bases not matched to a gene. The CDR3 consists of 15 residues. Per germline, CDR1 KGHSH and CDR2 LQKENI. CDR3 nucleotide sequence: TGTGCCAGCTCACCCCCGGGGACAGGCAATCAGCCCCAGCATTTT. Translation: CASSPPGTGNQPQHF.

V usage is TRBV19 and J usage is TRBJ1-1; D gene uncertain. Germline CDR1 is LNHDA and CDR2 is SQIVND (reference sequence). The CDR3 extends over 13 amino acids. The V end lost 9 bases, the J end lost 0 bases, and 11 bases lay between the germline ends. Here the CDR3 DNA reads TGTGCCAGCGGGTTGGGTTTGAACACTGAAGCTTTCTTT. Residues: CASGLGLNTEAFF. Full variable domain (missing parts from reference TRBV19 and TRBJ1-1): DGGITQSPKYLFRKEGQNVTLSCEQNLNHDAMYWYRQDPGQGLRLIYYSQIVNDFQKGDIAEGYSVSREKKESFPLTVTSAQKNPTAFYLCASGLGLNTEAFFGQGTRLTVV.

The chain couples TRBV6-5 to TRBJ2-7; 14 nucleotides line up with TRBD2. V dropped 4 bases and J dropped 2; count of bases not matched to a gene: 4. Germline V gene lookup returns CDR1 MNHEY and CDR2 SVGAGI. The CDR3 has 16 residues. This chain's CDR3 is CASSSRTSGRTYEQYF. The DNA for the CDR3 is TGTGCCAGCAGTTCTAGGACTAGCGGGAGGACCTACGAGCAGTACTTC.

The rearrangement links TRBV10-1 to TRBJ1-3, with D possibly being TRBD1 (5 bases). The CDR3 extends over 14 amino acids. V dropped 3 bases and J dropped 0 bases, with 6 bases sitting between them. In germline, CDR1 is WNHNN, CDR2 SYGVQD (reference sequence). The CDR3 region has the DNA TGCGCCAGCAGTGATGACAGCTCTGGAAACACCATATATTTT. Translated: CASSDDSSGNTIYF.

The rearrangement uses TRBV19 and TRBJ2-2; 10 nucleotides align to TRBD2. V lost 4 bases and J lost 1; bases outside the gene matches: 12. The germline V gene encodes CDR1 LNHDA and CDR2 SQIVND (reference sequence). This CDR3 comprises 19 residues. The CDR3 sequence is CASSNKVASGSKNTGELFF. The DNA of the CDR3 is TGTGCCAGTAGTAACAAAGTGGCTAGCGGGAGTAAGAACACCGGGGAGCTGTTTTTT.

The CDR3 DNA sequence: TGTGCCAGCTCACCACCACTAGCGTACAAAAACATTCAGTACTTC. This codes for CASSPPLAYKNIQYF. This sequence joins TRBV18 and TRBJ2-4; TRBD2 aligns across 7 bases. Germline CDR1 and CDR2: KGHSH and LQKENI. The trim removed 0 bases at V and 3 bases at J, leaving 2 bases unmatched. CDR3 length: 15 amino acids.

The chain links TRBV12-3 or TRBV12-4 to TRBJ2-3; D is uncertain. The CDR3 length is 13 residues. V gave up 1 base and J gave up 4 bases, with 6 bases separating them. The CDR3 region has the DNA TGTGCCAGCAGTTTAGGGTTCCCAGATACGCAGTATTTT. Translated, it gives CASSLGFPDTQYF.

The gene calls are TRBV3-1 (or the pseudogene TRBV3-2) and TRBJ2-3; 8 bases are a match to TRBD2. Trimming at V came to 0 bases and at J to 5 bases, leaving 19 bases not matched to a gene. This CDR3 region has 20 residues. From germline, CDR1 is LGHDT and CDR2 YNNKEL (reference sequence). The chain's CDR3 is CASSQDSPVGLAGAVDTQYF. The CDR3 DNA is TGTGCCAGCAGCCAAGATTCCCCCGTGGGGCTAGCGGGTGCCGTAGATACGCAGTATTTT.

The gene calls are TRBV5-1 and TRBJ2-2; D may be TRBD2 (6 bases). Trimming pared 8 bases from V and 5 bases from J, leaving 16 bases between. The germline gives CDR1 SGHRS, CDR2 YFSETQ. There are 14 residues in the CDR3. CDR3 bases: TGCGCCAGTGAGGAGGGTTTCGTTACCGGGGAGCTGTTTTTT. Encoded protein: CASEEGFVTGELFF.

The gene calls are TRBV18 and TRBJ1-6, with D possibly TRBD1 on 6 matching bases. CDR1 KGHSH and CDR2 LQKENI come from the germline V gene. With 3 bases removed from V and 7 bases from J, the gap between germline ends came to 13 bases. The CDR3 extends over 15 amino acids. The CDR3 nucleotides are TGTGCCAGCTCACCCCAGGGGAGAGGCAATTCACCCCTCCACTTT. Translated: CASSPQGRGNSPLHF.

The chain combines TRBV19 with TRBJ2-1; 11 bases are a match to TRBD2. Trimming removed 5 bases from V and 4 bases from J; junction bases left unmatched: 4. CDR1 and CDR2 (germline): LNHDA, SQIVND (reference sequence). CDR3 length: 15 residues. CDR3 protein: CASSPGTSGYNEQFF. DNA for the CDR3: TGTGCCAGTAGTCCCGGGACTAGCGGTTACAATGAGCAGTTCTTC.

DNA for the CDR3: TGTGCCAGCAGCCCCCTGCCCGAGAAACTGTTTTTT. Its translation: CASSPLPEKLFF. The chain couples TRBV7-9 to TRBJ1-4; D gene unclear. Per the germline V gene, CDR1 is SEHNR and CDR2 is FQNEAQ (reference sequence). V was shortened by 5 bases and J by 11 bases, with 12 bases between the two germline ends. The CDR3 is 12 residues long.

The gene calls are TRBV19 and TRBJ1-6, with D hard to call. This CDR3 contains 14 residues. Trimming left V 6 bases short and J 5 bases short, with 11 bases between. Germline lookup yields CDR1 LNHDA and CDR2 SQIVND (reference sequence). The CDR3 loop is CASRRDADNSPLHF. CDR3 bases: TGTGCCAGTAGACGAGACGCCGATAATTCACCCCTCCACTTT. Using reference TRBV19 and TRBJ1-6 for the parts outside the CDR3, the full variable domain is DGGITQSPKYLFRKEGQNVTLSCEQNLNHDAMYWYRQDPGQGLRLIYYSQIVNDFQKGDIAEGYSVSREKKESFPLTVTSAQKNPTAFYLCASRRDADNSPLHFGNGTRLTVT.